This is a list of T cell receptor beta chains from one sample in a study of technical replicates of blood from a few donors. Generated by immunoSEQ multiplex PCR, the TCRdb table keeps only in-frame clones and is missing some. The profile covers just over 95,000 clones, with about 95% appearing a single time and 0.3% to 0.35% taken by the ten largest. Sequencing was performed on T cells isolated from PBMCs. The source is a human donor in good health. CDR3s include the opening cysteine and the closing phenylalanine or tryptophan. Fields, in order: V gene, J gene, D gene, clone size, CDR3 protein, CDR3 DNA. D genes are given only for firm matches. Clone size is shown for a subset of rows, as once, few, many or a class of expanded clone.

TRBV28,TRBJ2-7,.,.,CASRIYGTGVYEQYF,TGTGCCAGCAGGATATACGGGACTGGAGTCTACGAGCAGTACTTC
TRBV7-8,TRBJ2-1,TRBD2,.,CASSFGLAGGSYNEQFF,TGTGCCAGCAGTTTCGGACTAGCGGGAGGGTCCTACAATGAGCAGTTCTTC
TRBV11-2,TRBJ1-2,.,.,CASSFRNYGYTF,TGTGCCAGCAGCTTCCGTAACTATGGCTACACCTTC
TRBV28,TRBJ1-2,TRBD1,.,CASSPRDRDQFYGYTF,TGTGCCAGCAGTCCTCGAGACAGGGACCAGTTCTATGGCTACACCTTC
TRBV6-1,TRBJ2-7,.,.,CASGQLTFDEQYF,TGTGCCAGCGGACAGTTGACTTTCGACGAGCAGTACTTC
TRBV10-3,TRBJ1-1,TRBD1,few,CAITEGGMNTEAFF,TGTGCCATCACCGAAGGGGGCATGAACACTGAAGCTTTCTTT
TRBV4-3,TRBJ2-1,TRBD2,.,CASSLGLAGNEQFF,TGCGCCAGCAGCCTTGGACTAGCGGGCAATGAGCAGTTCTTC
TRBV13,TRBJ1-4,.,.,CASSSQGGHYNEKLFF,TGTGCCAGCAGCTCACAAGGCGGACACTATAATGAAAAACTGTTTTTT
TRBV4-3,TRBJ2-3,TRBD2,.,CASSQELRGTTSTDTQYF,TGCGCCAGCAGCCAAGAATTACGTGGGACTACTAGCACAGATACGCAGTATTTT
TRBV19,TRBJ2-1,.,.,CASNVNLAISYNEQFF,TGTGCCAGTAACGTCAATTTAGCAATCTCCTACAATGAGCAGTTCTTC
TRBV6-6,TRBJ2-3,.,.,CASSGGPSTDTQYF,TGTGCCAGCAGCGGAGGGCCAAGCACAGATACGCAGTATTTT
TRBV5-1,TRBJ1-2,TRBD1,once,CASSDQGDFNYGYTF,TGCGCCAGCAGCGACCAGGGGGATTTTAACTATGGCTACACCTTC
TRBV28,TRBJ1-1,.,.,CASSFLGGATYTEAFF,TGTGCCAGCAGTTTTTTGGGAGGGGCGACGTACACTGAAGCTTTCTTT
TRBV6-6,TRBJ2-7,TRBD1,.,CASSYYADRAYEQYF,TGTGCCAGCAGTTACTATGCGGACAGGGCGTACGAGCAGTACTTC
TRBV1,TRBJ2-3,.,.,CTSSQGASLTDTQYF,TGCACCAGCAGCCAAGGGGCCTCGCTCACAGATACGCAGTATTTT
TRBV9,TRBJ2-5,.,.,CASSVDGSPVYKETQYF,TGTGCCAGCAGCGTAGATGGCTCACCAGTTTACAAAGAGACCCAGTACTTC
TRBV19,TRBJ1-5,.,.,CASSTGQIEPQHF,TGTGCCAGCTCCACCGGACAGATCGAGCCCCAGCATTTT
TRBV30,TRBJ1-3,.,.,CAWQDWSPGNTIYF,TGTGCCTGGCAAGATTGGAGTCCTGGAAACACCATATATTTT
TRBV5-6,TRBJ2-2,.,.,CASSLVWSVGLTGELFF,TGTGCCAGCAGCTTGGTTTGGAGTGTGGGACTCACCGGGGAGCTGTTTTTT
TRBV2,TRBJ1-2,.,.,CASSEALGHGYTF,TGTGCCAGCAGTGAAGCGCTGGGGCATGGCTACACCTTC
TRBV1,TRBJ2-3,.,.,CTSTILAGEDTQYF,TGCACCAGCACCATACTAGCGGGAGAAGATACGCAGTATTTT
TRBV5-1,TRBJ2-7,TRBD1,.,CASSLEDRVFYEQYF,TGCGCCAGCAGCTTGGAGGACAGGGTATTCTACGAGCAGTACTTC
TRBV6-4,TRBJ1-5,.,.,CASSGGAGANQPQHF,TGTGCCAGCAGCGGGGGGGCAGGGGCAAATCAGCCCCAGCATTTT
TRBV1,TRBJ2-5,.,.,CTSSQGLPAGGGETQYF,TGCACCAGCAGCCAAGGTCTGCCAGCGGGAGGTGGAGAGACCCAGTACTTC
TRBV19,TRBJ1-2,.,.,CASSTREFGYGYTF,TGTGCCAGTAGTACCAGGGAATTCGGGTATGGCTACACCTTC
TRBV7-9,TRBJ1-2,.,.,CASSFSETPGGYTF,TGTGCCAGCAGCTTCAGCGAGACCCCAGGGGGCTACACCTTC
TRBV15,TRBJ2-1,.,.,CATSRGGSSYNEQFF,TGTGCCACCAGCAGAGGAGGTAGCTCCTACAATGAGCAGTTCTTC
TRBV30,TRBJ1-1,TRBD1,.,CAWSRQGKSAFF,TGTGCCTGGAGTCGACAGGGGAAGAGCGCTTTCTTT
TRBV5-1,TRBJ2-3,.,once,CASSLGGSTDTQYF,TGCGCCAGCAGCTTAGGCGGAAGCACAGATACGCAGTATTTT
TRBV9,TRBJ2-1,TRBD2,few,CASSYKTLAGDQSDEQFF,TGTGCCAGCAGCTATAAAACTCTAGCGGGAGACCAATCGGATGAGCAGTTCTTC
TRBV9,TRBJ2-1,TRBD2,.,CASSLSGRMNEQFF,TGTGCCAGCAGCCTTAGCGGGAGGATGAATGAGCAGTTCTTC
TRBV28,TRBJ2-7,.,.,CASSFPGTFSYEQYF,TGTGCCAGCAGTTTCCCAGGCACCTTTAGCTACGAGCAGTACTTC
TRBV19,TRBJ2-7,.,.,CASRQAGYSYEQYF,TGTGCCAGTAGACAGGCAGGATACTCCTACGAGCAGTACTTC
TRBV6-1,TRBJ1-1,.,once,CASSELEQELGDTEAFF,TGTGCCAGCAGTGAATTAGAACAGGAGCTAGGGGACACTGAAGCTTTCTTT
TRBV10-3,TRBJ2-7,TRBD1,few,CAISVLDRAEQYF,TGTGCCATCAGTGTATTAGACAGGGCCGAGCAGTACTTC
TRBV6-1,TRBJ2-7,TRBD2,.,CASSEFTTSAYEQYF,TGTGCCAGCAGTGAGTTCACAACTAGCGCTTACGAGCAGTACTTC
TRBV5-6,TRBJ1-2,.,once,CASSLALGSGYTF,TGTGCCAGCAGCTTGGCCCTAGGAAGCGGCTACACCTTC
TRBV19,TRBJ2-7,TRBD1,.,CASSIPGQGYVEQYF,TGTGCCAGTAGTATCCCGGGACAGGGGTATGTCGAGCAGTACTTC
TRBV5-6,TRBJ2-7,TRBD1,.,CASSYTGGPYYEQYF,TGTGCCAGCAGCTATACAGGGGGCCCTTACTACGAGCAGTACTTC
TRBV27,TRBJ1-1,.,.,CASSLALPGWYTEAFF,TGTGCCAGCAGTTTAGCCCTCCCGGGGTGGTACACTGAAGCTTTCTTT
TRBV28,TRBJ2-3,.,.,CASSPRYTGLSPSTDTQYF,TGTGCCAGCAGTCCACGATACACGGGACTTTCTCCTAGCACAGATACGCAGTATTTT
TRBV15,TRBJ1-5,.,.,CATSRDLGQSNQPQHF,TGTGCCACCAGCAGAGATCTGGGGCAAAGCAATCAGCCCCAGCATTTT
TRBV11-3,TRBJ2-7,TRBD2,.,CASSSRERELTYEQYF,TGTGCCAGCAGCTCACGCGAGCGGGAGCTAACCTACGAGCAGTACTTC
TRBV25-1,TRBJ1-1,TRBD1,.,CASSESLTGGTEAFF,TGTGCCAGCAGTGAATCCCTTACAGGGGGCACTGAAGCTTTCTTT
TRBV28,TRBJ1-5,.,.,CASSFRVFNQPQHF,TGTGCCAGCAGTTTTCGGGTTTTCAATCAGCCCCAGCATTTT
TRBV30,TRBJ1-1,.,.,CAWSRGTEAFF,TGTGCCTGGAGTAGGGGGACTGAAGCTTTCTTT